These 22 T cell receptor beta chains were all obtained from the same sample, sequenced in a study of circulating and synovial CD4+ cells in juvenile arthritis. Sequenced by immunoSEQ multiplex PCR; TCRdb stores in-frame clones only, minus some. The table lists tens of thousands of clones, about 95% of them singletons. The sample taken for sequencing was CD4+ T cells from blood. The receptors stem from a human donor with juvenile idiopathic arthritis.

This chain connects TRBV5-1 to TRBJ1-1, with a tentative D call TRBD1 (5 bases). This CDR3 spans 14 amino acids. Deletions cut 4 bases from V and 1 base from J, with 11 bases between. The germline V gene has CDR1 SGHRS and CDR2 YFSETQ. The CDR3 here is CASSPQGPNTEAFF. For the CDR3, the DNA is TGCGCCAGCAGCCCGCAGGGCCCGAACACTGAAGCTTTCTTT.

This sequence joins TRBV5-1 and TRBJ2-5; TRBD2 agrees at 9 bases. Per the germline V gene, CDR1 is SGHRS and CDR2 is YFSETQ. V dropped 4 bases and J dropped 2; count of bases not matched to a gene: 6. The CDR3 has 15 amino acids. CDR3 sequence (DNA): TGCGCCAGCAGCCTAGCGGGGAGGATTCAAGAGACCCAGTACTTC. It translates to CASSLAGRIQETQYF.

The chain joins TRBV5-6 to TRBJ2-1; TRBD2 aligns across 9 bases. Per the germline V gene, CDR1 is SGHDT and CDR2 is YYEEEE. V shed 7 bases, J shed 6 bases, and the junction held 8 bases outside the gene matches. This CDR3 is built from 14 residues. This CDR3 reads CASGGTSFVNEQFF. The CDR3 region has the DNA TGTGCCAGCGGCGGGACTAGCTTCGTCAATGAGCAGTTCTTC.

The chain links TRBV7-8 to TRBJ1-5; TRBD1 matches at 7 bases. V trimming: 3 bases; J trimming: 0 bases; junction bases outside the gene matches: 8. The CDR3 runs 17 residues. Per the germline V gene, CDR1 is SGHVS and CDR2 is FQNEAQ. CDR3 nucleotides: TGTGCCAGCAGCTTCCTCACAGGGGCCCCTAGCAATCAGCCCCAGCATTTT. Residues: CASSFLTGAPSNQPQHF. Full variable domain (remainder filled in from reference TRBV7-8 and TRBJ1-5): GAGVSQSPRYKVAKRGQDVALRCDPISGHVSLFWYQQALGQGPEFLTYFQNEAQLDKSGLPSDRFFAERPEGSVSTLKIQRTQQEDSAVYLCASSFLTGAPSNQPQHFGDGTRLSIL.

The chain has TRBV5-1 and TRBJ1-4; D ambiguous. This CDR3 is 16 amino acids long. V lost 1 base and J 0 bases, leaving 10 bases between the germline ends. Germline V CDR1 and CDR2: SGHRS, YFSETQ. The CDR3 loop is CASSLSPIATNEKLFF. In DNA form, the CDR3 reads TGCGCCAGCAGCTTGAGTCCGATAGCAACTAATGAAAAACTGTTTTTT.

V is TRBV9 and J is TRBJ2-7; D gene uncertain. This CDR3 is built from 14 residues. Between the trimmed V and J ends, which lost 4 bases and 0 bases, there was a span of 11 bases. CDR1 is SGDLS, CDR2 YYNGEE, per germline. CDR3 protein: CASSRSTSSYEQYF. DNA for the CDR3: TGTGCCAGCAGCCGCTCTACCTCCTCCTACGAGCAGTACTTC.

The chain recombines TRBV7-2 with TRBJ2-7; 9 nucleotides match TRBD2. J lost 2 bases, V lost 5 bases, and 10 bases had no gene match. The CDR3 is made up of 16 amino acids. The germline gives CDR1 SGHTA, CDR2 FQGNSA. Written as DNA, the CDR3 is TGTGCCAGCAGCCAGGAGGGCGGGAGGGTAGCCTACGAGCAGTACTTC. Translating gives CASSQEGGRVAYEQYF.

This chain connects TRBV9 to TRBJ1-1; TRBD1 is a possible D gene (6 bases). Germline V gene data show CDR1 as SGDLS and CDR2 as YYNGEE. This CDR3 comprises 14 residues. The germline V and J ends were trimmed by 3 bases and 4 bases, with 13 bases remaining between them. CDR3 DNA sequence: TGTGCCAGCAGCGAGGGACACGGTAGCACTGAAGCTTTCTTT. The encoded protein is CASSEGHGSTEAFF.

The rearrangement uses TRBV25-1 and TRBJ2-7, with TRBD1 matching 9 bases. From germline, CDR1 is MGHDK and CDR2 SYGVNS. The CDR3 spans 15 residues. Germline trimming cut 6 bases from V and 6 bases from J; bases unmatched to any gene: 12. The CDR3: CASRDRQGEFGEQYF. The CDR3 DNA is TGTGCCAGCAGGGACCGACAGGGGGAATTCGGCGAGCAGTACTTC.

The rearrangement links TRBV2 to TRBJ2-3; 8 nucleotides agree with TRBD2. Losses at the gene ends were 6 bases for V and 6 bases for J; bases not matched to a gene: 5. The CDR3 runs to 13 residues. From germline, CDR1 is SNHLY and CDR2 FYNNEI. The CDR3 nucleotides read TGTGCCAGCAGAAGAGCGGGGGCCGATACGCAGTATTTT. Encoded protein: CASRRAGADTQYF.

The chain has TRBV6-6 and TRBJ1-5, with 7 bases matching TRBD1. From germline, CDR1 is MNHNY and CDR2 SVGAGI (reference sequence). V shed 6 bases and J 5 bases; nucleotides not matched to a gene: 10. This CDR3 has 15 amino acids. The CDR3 here is CASRTPTGRYQPQHF. The CDR3 nucleotides are TGTGCCAGCAGAACCCCGACAGGGAGGTATCAGCCCCAGCATTTT.

This chain uses TRBV5-1 with TRBJ2-1, with D possibly matching TRBD2 (7 bases). CDR1 is SGHRS and CDR2 is YFSETQ in the germline V gene. V was shortened by 0 bases and J by 3 bases, with 13 bases between the two germline ends. The CDR3 runs to 16 residues. CDR3 sequence reads: CASSLGGASGYNEQFF. DNA for the CDR3: TGCGCCAGCAGCTTGGGGGGGGCTAGCGGCTACAATGAGCAGTTCTTC.

The chain recombines TRBV21-1 with TRBJ2-2; the table calls TRBD2, which could not be checked here. TRBV21-1 is recorded as a pseudogene. CDR3 length: 15 residues. CDR3 in amino acids: CASSTVSGNTGELFF. The CDR3 DNA sequence: TGTGCCAGCAGCACGGTGAGCGGTAACACCGGGGAGCTGTTTTTT.

The chain carries TRBV6-1 and TRBJ2-1; 9 bases map to TRBD2. The V gene end was trimmed by 4 bases and the J gene end by 9 bases; junction bases not matched to a gene: 10. From germline, CDR1 is MNHNS and CDR2 SASEGT. The length of the CDR3 is 15 residues. The CDR3 protein is CASSVAGGPSVEQFF. DNA of the CDR3: TGTGCCAGCAGTGTTGCGGGGGGGCCGAGTGTTGAGCAGTTCTTC.

This clone was picked up one time. The gene calls are TRBV7-3 and TRBJ2-5, with a weak D call TRBD2 (6 bases). CDR1 is SGHTA, CDR2 FQGTGA, per germline. The CDR3 is made up of 13 amino acids. V gave up 7 bases and J gave up 5 bases, with 14 bases separating them. For the CDR3, the DNA is TGTGCCAGCACCGGAGGGCCGGGGGAGACCCAGTACTTC. It translates to CASTGGPGETQYF.

The chain combines TRBV11-2 with TRBJ2-1, with 9 bases aligning to TRBD1. Germline lookup yields CDR1 SGHAT and CDR2 FQNNGV. This CDR3 is 13 amino acids long. V trimming: 5 bases; J trimming: 7 bases; junction bases outside the gene matches: 3. The chain's CDR3 is CASSEDRGNEQFF. CDR3 DNA sequence: TGTGCCAGCAGCGAAGACAGGGGGAATGAGCAGTTCTTC.

The rearrangement links TRBV29-1 to TRBJ2-3; a weak D match, TRBD1 (6 bases). The CDR3 has 12 residues. Per germline, CDR1 SQVTM and CDR2 ANQGSEA. The germline V and J ends were trimmed by 4 bases and 4 bases, with 9 bases remaining between them. The CDR3 nucleotides read TGCAGCGTTGGGCAGGGGTCAGATACGCAGTATTTT. Translation: CSVGQGSDTQYF.

This sequence joins TRBV2 and TRBJ2-6; perhaps TRBD2 as D (5 bases). CDR3 length equals 15 residues. Trimming pared 4 bases from V and 0 bases from J, leaving 7 bases between. The germline V gene encodes CDR1 SNHLY and CDR2 FYNNEI. DNA for the CDR3: TGTGCCAGCAGTGGGGAGTACTCTGGGGCCAACGTCCTGACTTTC. This translates into CASSGEYSGANVLTF.

The chain links TRBV18 to TRBJ2-1; D remains ambiguous. The CDR3 spans 15 residues. Germline CDR1 reads KGHSH; CDR2 reads LQKENI. Trimming stripped 0 bases from V and 7 bases from J, with 13 bases between. CDR3 amino acids: CASSPPKWASNEQFF. The CDR3 region has the DNA TGTGCCAGCTCACCACCGAAGTGGGCCTCTAATGAGCAGTTCTTC.

This clone was seen only once. V is TRBV7-2 and J is TRBJ2-7; TRBD2 aligns across 8 bases. The V and J ends lost 5 bases and 2 bases, in that order; junction bases with no gene match: 8. The CDR3 extends over 15 amino acids. Germline V gene data show CDR1 as SGHTA and CDR2 as FQGNSA. The CDR3 is CASSPSGGLTYEQYF. In DNA, the CDR3 is TGTGCCAGCAGCCCGAGCGGGGGCCTCACCTACGAGCAGTACTTC.

This chain connects TRBV27 to TRBJ1-1; maybe TRBD1 (5 bases). The V end lost 2 bases, the J end lost 5 bases, and 12 bases lay between the germline ends. Germline lookup yields CDR1 MNHEY and CDR2 SMNVEV (reference sequence). The CDR3 is 14 residues long. DNA of the CDR3: TGTGCCAGCAGTTTAGTTCTGGGGGGGACTGAAGCTTTCTTT. Protein: CASSLVLGGTEAFF.

This rearrangement joins TRBV10-3 to TRBJ1-3; tentatively, D is TRBD1 (6 bases). Trimming removed 9 bases at V and 1 base at J, with 10 bases between. CDR3 length: 13 amino acids. Germline loops: CDR1 ENHRY, CDR2 SYGVKD. The CDR3 nucleotides read TGTGCCATATCGACAGGTTCTGGAAACACCATATATTTT. It is translated as CAISTGSGNTIYF.